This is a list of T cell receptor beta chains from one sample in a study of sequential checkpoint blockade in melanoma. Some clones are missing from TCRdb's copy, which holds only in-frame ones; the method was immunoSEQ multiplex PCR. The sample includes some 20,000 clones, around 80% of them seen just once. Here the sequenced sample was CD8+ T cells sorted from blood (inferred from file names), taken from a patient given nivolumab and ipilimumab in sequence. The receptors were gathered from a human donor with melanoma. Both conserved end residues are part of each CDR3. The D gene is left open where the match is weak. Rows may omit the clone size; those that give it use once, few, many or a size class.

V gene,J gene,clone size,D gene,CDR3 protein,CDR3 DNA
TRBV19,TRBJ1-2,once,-,CASSFQYGAGNDYGYTF,TGTGCCAGTAGTTTCCAATATGGGGCAGGGAACGACTATGGCTACACCTTC
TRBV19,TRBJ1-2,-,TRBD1,CASWTGVYGYTF,TGTGCCAGCTGGACAGGGGTCTATGGCTACACCTTC
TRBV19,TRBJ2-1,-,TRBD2,CASSGLAGGYNEQFF,TGTGCCAGTAGTGGACTAGCGGGAGGTTACAATGAGCAGTTCTTC
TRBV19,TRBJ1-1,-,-,CASSIGTALSDTEAFF,TGTGCCAGTAGTATAGGGACAGCACTTTCGGACACTGAAGCTTTCTTT
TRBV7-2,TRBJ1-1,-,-,CASSGQNGGTEAFF,TGTGCCAGCAGCGGCCAAAATGGTGGCACTGAAGCTTTCTTT
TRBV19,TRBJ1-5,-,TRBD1,CASKTGGQPQHF,TGTGCCAGCAAAACAGGGGGCCAGCCCCAGCATTTT
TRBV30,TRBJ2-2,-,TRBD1,CAWLGQGSPGELFF,TGTGCCTGGTTGGGACAGGGATCCCCCGGGGAGCTGTTTTTT
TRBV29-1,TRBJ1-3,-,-,CSVMGSPSGNTIYF,TGCAGCGTCATGGGGAGTCCCTCTGGAAACACCATATATTTT
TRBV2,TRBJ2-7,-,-,CASSDGGYEQYF,TGTGCCAGCAGTGATGGGGGGTACGAGCAGTACTTC
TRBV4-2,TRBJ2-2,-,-,CASSQGEGSTGELFF,TGTGCCAGCAGCCAAGGGGAAGGGAGCACCGGGGAGCTGTTTTTT
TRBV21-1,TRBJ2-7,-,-,CASSKNGSGRKPYEQYF,TGTGCCAGCAGCAAAAATGGCAGCGGGAGGAAGCCTTACGAGCAGTACTTC
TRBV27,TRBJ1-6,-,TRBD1,CASSLSTGAEAPLHF,TGTGCCAGCAGTTTATCAACAGGGGCGGAGGCACCCCTCCACTTT
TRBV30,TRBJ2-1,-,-,CAWTGGHEQFF,TGTGCCTGGACCGGGGGTCATGAGCAGTTCTTC
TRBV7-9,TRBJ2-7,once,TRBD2,CASSPPGGGRYEQYF,TGTGCCAGCAGCCCTCCCGGGGGGGGCCGCTACGAGCAGTACTTC
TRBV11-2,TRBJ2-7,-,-,CASSLDPTYEQYF,TGTGCCAGCAGCTTAGATCCCACCTACGAGCAGTACTTC
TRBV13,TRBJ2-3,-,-,CASSFRVGASGDTQYF,TGTGCCAGCAGCTTTCGGGTGGGTGCCTCGGGAGATACGCAGTATTTT
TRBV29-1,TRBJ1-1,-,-,CSVEGGINTEAFF,TGCAGCGTTGAGGGGGGAATAAACACTGAAGCTTTCTTT
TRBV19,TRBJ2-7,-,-,CASSIAFGGAREQYF,TGTGCCAGTAGTATAGCTTTCGGTGGGGCGAGGGAGCAGTACTTC
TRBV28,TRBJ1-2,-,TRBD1,CASSLTRTGSGYTF,TGTGCCAGCAGTCTCACCCGGACAGGTTCAGGCTACACCTTC
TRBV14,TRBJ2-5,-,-,CASSLHGRPQYF,TGTGCCAGCAGCCTTCACGGGAGACCCCAGTACTTC
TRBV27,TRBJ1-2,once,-,CASKDRPSNYGYTF,TGTGCCAGCAAAGACAGGCCCTCTAACTATGGCTACACCTTC
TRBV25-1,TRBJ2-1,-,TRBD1,CASSEAGTDYNEQFF,TGTGCCAGCAGTGAGGCCGGGACAGACTACAATGAGCAGTTCTTC
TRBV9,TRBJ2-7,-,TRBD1,CASSTRRDRAVYEQYF,TGTGCCAGCAGCACGCGCCGGGACAGGGCCGTCTACGAGCAGTACTTC
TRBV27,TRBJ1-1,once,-,CASSGLRNTEAFF,TGTGCCAGCAGCGGACTTCGGAACACTGAAGCTTTCTTT
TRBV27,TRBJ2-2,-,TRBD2,CASSLMSGSGSGELFF,TGTGCCAGCAGTTTGATGAGCGGGAGTGGGTCCGGGGAGCTGTTTTTT
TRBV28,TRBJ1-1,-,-,CASSWRGMTEAFF,TGTGCCAGCAGTTGGCGGGGGATGACTGAAGCTTTCTTT
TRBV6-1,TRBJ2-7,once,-,CASSNLRDSHDEQYF,TGTGCCAGCAGTAACCTCCGGGACTCACATGACGAGCAGTACTTC
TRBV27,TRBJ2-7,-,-,CASSLFPGQTYEQYF,TGTGCCAGCAGTTTATTCCCCGGACAGACCTACGAGCAGTACTTC
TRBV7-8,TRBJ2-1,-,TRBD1,CASSRTGTYNEQFF,TGTGCCAGCAGCCGGACAGGGACCTACAATGAGCAGTTCTTC
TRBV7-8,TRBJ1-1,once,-,CASSLGGSRGYMNTEAFF,TGTGCCAGCAGCTTAGGGGGGAGCAGGGGTTATATGAACACTGAAGCTTTCTTT
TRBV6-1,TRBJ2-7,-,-,CASSVMGDTTYEQYF,TGTGCCAGCAGTGTAATGGGGGACACTACCTACGAGCAGTACTTC
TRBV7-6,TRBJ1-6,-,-,CASSLRGRGSYNSPLHF,TGTGCCAGCAGCCTCAGGGGAAGAGGCTCCTATAATTCACCCCTCCACTTT
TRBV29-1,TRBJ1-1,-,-,CSSGDSPSAEAFF,TGCAGCTCGGGGGACTCCCCGTCCGCTGAAGCTTTCTTT
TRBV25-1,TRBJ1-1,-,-,CASSEYVGRNTEAFF,TGTGCCAGCAGTGAATATGTAGGGAGAAACACTGAAGCTTTCTTT
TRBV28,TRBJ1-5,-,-,CASSFVLNYSNQPQHF,TGTGCCAGCAGTTTTGTGCTCAACTATAGCAATCAGCCCCAGCATTTT
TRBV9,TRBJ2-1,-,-,CASSVGRSSYNEQFF,TGTGCCAGCAGCGTGGGGCGGAGCTCCTACAATGAGCAGTTCTTC
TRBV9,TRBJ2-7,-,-,CASSVTDAYEQYF,TGTGCCAGCAGCGTTACAGACGCCTACGAGCAGTACTTC
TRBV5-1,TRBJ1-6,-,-,CASRKVPDGAGYYSPLHF,TGCGCCAGTAGGAAGGTACCGGATGGGGCGGGGTATTATTCACCCCTCCACTTT
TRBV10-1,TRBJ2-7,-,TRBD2,CASSDSGTSGSGDEQYF,TGCGCCAGCAGTGACTCCGGGACTAGCGGGAGTGGTGACGAGCAGTACTTC
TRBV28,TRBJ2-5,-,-,CASNQDSILETQYF,TGTGCCAGCAACCAAGACAGTATCCTAGAGACCCAGTACTTC
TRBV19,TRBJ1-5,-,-,CASSTGFNQPQHF,TGTGCCAGTAGTACGGGATTCAATCAGCCCCAGCATTTT
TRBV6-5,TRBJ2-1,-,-,CASSYAGNEQFF,TGTGCCAGCAGTTACGCGGGTAATGAGCAGTTCTTC
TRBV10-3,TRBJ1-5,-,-,CAISESATWPQHF,TGTGCCATCAGTGAGTCAGCTACGTGGCCCCAGCATTTT
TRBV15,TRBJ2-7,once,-,CATRGSRSYEQYF,TGTGCCACCCGTGGCAGTCGCTCCTACGAGCAGTACTTC
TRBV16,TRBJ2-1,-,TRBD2,CASSQGLAIGNEQFF,TGTGCCAGCAGCCAAGGACTAGCGATAGGCAATGAGCAGTTCTTC
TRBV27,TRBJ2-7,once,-,CASSFARAREQYF,TGTGCCAGCAGTTTTGCCAGGGCCAGGGAGCAGTACTTC
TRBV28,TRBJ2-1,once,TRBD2,CASSVLAGAGYEQFF,TGTGCCAGCAGTGTCCTAGCGGGAGCCGGGTATGAGCAGTTCTTC
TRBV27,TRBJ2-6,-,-,CASSLSLLVSGANVLTF,TGTGCCAGCAGTTTATCGCTACTGGTCTCTGGGGCCAACGTCCTGACTTTC
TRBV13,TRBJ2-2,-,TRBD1,CASSPYGQGGNTGELFF,TGTGCCAGCAGCCCCTACGGACAGGGGGGGAACACCGGGGAGCTGTTTTTT
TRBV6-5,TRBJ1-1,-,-,CASSYTTGSEAFF,TGTGCCAGCAGTTACACGACAGGCTCTGAAGCTTTCTTT
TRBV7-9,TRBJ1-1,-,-,CASSTGSTEAFF,TGTGCCAGCAGTACAGGGAGCACTGAAGCTTTCTTT
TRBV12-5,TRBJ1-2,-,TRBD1,CASGLIPGGRDGYTF,TGTGCTAGTGGTTTGATCCCAGGGGGCAGGGATGGCTACACCTTC
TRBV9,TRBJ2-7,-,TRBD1,CASSPEGQNSYEQYF,TGTGCCAGCAGCCCCGAGGGACAGAACTCCTACGAGCAGTACTTC
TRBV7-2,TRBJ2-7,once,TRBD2,CASSHGLAAYEQYF,TGTGCCAGCAGCCATGGACTAGCGGCCTACGAGCAGTACTTC